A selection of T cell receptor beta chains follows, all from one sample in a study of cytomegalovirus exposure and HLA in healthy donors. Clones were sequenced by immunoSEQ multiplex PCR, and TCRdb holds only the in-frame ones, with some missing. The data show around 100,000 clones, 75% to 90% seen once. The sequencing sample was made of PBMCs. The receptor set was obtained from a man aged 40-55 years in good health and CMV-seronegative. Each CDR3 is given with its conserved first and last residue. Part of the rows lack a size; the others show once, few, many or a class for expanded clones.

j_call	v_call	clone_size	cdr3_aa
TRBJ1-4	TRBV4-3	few	CASSQDLRANEKLFF
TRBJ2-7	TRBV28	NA	CASSRTRDRAYEQYF
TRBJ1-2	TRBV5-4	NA	CASSLRDRDWDGYTF
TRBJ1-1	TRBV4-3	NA	CASSLRTETEAFF
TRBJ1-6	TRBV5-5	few	CASSSYLGQGESPLHF
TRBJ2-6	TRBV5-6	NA	CASSLGGTGANVLTF
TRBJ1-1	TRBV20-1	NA	CSAKNTFFTLF
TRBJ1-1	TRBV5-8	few	CASSLGPNLRGTEAFF
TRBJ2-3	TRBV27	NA	CASSLYAPYGRTDTQYF
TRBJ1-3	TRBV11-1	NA	CASSLSNSGNTIYF
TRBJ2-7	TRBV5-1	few	CASSLGQGSGYEQYF
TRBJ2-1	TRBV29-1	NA	CSVEISGGGNEQFF